The rows below give T cell receptor beta chains drawn from one sample of a study of technical replicates of blood from several donors. Generated by immunoSEQ multiplex PCR, the TCRdb table keeps only in-frame clones and is missing some. This sample carries approximately 82,000 clones, about 90% of them seen once, and the ten largest clones take 0.3% to 0.45%. Material: T cells isolated from PBMCs. The receptors were sampled from a human donor in good health. Some clones in this sample may be carry-over from other donors' samples. CDR3s include the opening cysteine and the closing phenylalanine or tryptophan. A D gene is named only where the DNA matches it firmly. Clone size is not always given. Where it is, it says once, few, many or a class for expanded clones.

V: TRBV19
J: TRBJ1-1
D: -
size: few
length: 14
DNA: TGTGCCAGTAAGGAAGACAGAATGAACACTGAAGCTTTCTTT
CDR3: CASKEDRMNTEAFF

V: TRBV9
J: TRBJ2-1
D: TRBD2
size: -
length: 17
DNA: TGTGCCAGCAGCGCCTCGGGCGGGAGAGTTCACTACAATGAGCAGTTCTTC
CDR3: CASSASGGRVHYNEQFF

V: TRBV28
J: TRBJ1-1
D: -
size: -
length: 13
DNA: TGTGCCAGCAGTTTTCAGGGTTGGACTGAAGCTTTCTTT
CDR3: CASSFQGWTEAFF

V: TRBV5-1
J: TRBJ2-5
D: -
size: -
length: 14
DNA: TGCGCCAGCAGCTTGGACAGTGGAAGGGAGAACCAGTACTTC
CDR3: CASSLDSGRENQYF

V: TRBV7-2
J: TRBJ2-1
D: TRBD2
size: -
length: 17
DNA: TGTGCCAGCAGCTTAGGGTTCCTACTAGCGGGGGGGGAGGAGCAGTTCTTC
CDR3: CASSLGFLLAGGEEQFF

V: TRBV30
J: TRBJ1-2
D: -
size: -
length: 15
DNA: TGTGCCTGGACCCACGTCGTAGACAGCCTGGATGGCTACACCTTC
CDR3: CAWTHVVDSLDGYTF

V: TRBV11-2
J: TRBJ2-7
D: TRBD1
size: -
length: 16
DNA: TGTGCCAGCAGAGGACTGACAGGGGGCTTCTCCTACGAGCAGTACTTC
CDR3: CASRGLTGGFSYEQYF

V: TRBV6-5
J: TRBJ1-4
D: TRBD1
size: -
length: 13
DNA: TGTGCCAGCAGGACAGGGTCCAATGAAAAACTGTTTTTT
CDR3: CASRTGSNEKLFF

V: TRBV18
J: TRBJ1-1
D: -
size: -
length: 15
DNA: TGTGCCAGCTCACCACTCGAAGGGGTGAACACTGAAGCTTTCTTT
CDR3: CASSPLEGVNTEAFF

V: TRBV7-2
J: TRBJ2-1
D: TRBD2
size: many
length: 15
DNA: TGTGCCAGCAGCCCCGTAGCGGGAGGGGGGAATGAGCAGTTCTTC
CDR3: CASSPVAGGGNEQFF

V: TRBV19
J: TRBJ2-3
D: -
size: once
length: 15
DNA: TGTGCCAGTACCCATAGCGGATCTAGCACAGATACGCAGTATTTT
CDR3: CASTHSGSSTDTQYF

V: TRBV6-6
J: TRBJ2-3
D: TRBD2
size: -
length: 15
DNA: TGTGCCAGCAGTTACCGGCGGGAGGGCCGGGATACGCAGTATTTT
CDR3: CASSYRREGRDTQYF

V: TRBV6-1
J: TRBJ2-1
D: -
size: -
length: 15
DNA: TGTGCCAGCAGTGAAGGGTCGGTTATCTACAATGAGCAGTTCTTC
CDR3: CASSEGSVIYNEQFF

V: TRBV11-3
J: TRBJ2-3
D: TRBD2
size: once
length: 14
DNA: TGTGCCAGCAGCCCGGGAGGGCCCACAGATACGCAGTATTTT
CDR3: CASSPGGPTDTQYF

V: TRBV27
J: TRBJ1-2
D: -
size: -
length: 13
DNA: TGTGCCAGCAGTCTAGATAGAGGGTTTGGCTACACCTTC
CDR3: CASSLDRGFGYTF

V: TRBV7-8
J: TRBJ2-1
D: TRBD2
size: -
length: 17
DNA: TGTGCCAGCAGCTTAGTAGGTCCAGCGGGAGGTCCCAATGAGCAGTTCTTC
CDR3: CASSLVGPAGGPNEQFF

V: TRBV9
J: TRBJ2-1
D: TRBD2
size: -
length: 15
DNA: TGTGCCAGCAGCGCCGGACTAGCGGGAGGTGGTGAGCAGTTCTTC
CDR3: CASSAGLAGGGEQFF

V: TRBV29-1
J: TRBJ2-5
D: -
size: -
length: 13
DNA: TGCAGCGTGTCGTGGGGGCCCCAAGAGACCCAGTACTTC
CDR3: CSVSWGPQETQYF

V: TRBV4-3
J: TRBJ1-1
D: -
size: -
length: 12
DNA: TGCGCCAGCAGCCAACAGGGGTCTGAAGCTTTCTTT
CDR3: CASSQQGSEAFF

V: TRBV19
J: TRBJ1-5
D: TRBD1
size: -
length: 19
DNA: TGTGCCAGTAGTATATCCCGGACAGGCTCTTTTTTTAGCAATCAGCCCCAGCATTTT
CDR3: CASSISRTGSFFSNQPQHF

V: TRBV18
J: TRBJ2-5
D: -
size: -
length: 13
DNA: TGTGCCAGCTCACCATCAGGGCAGGAGACCCAGTACTTC
CDR3: CASSPSGQETQYF

V: TRBV7-9
J: TRBJ2-7
D: TRBD2
size: -
length: 14
DNA: TGTGCCAGCAGCCCCAGACTAGCCCCCTACGAGCAGTACTTC
CDR3: CASSPRLAPYEQYF

V: TRBV9
J: TRBJ1-1
D: TRBD1
size: -
length: 14
DNA: TGTGCCAGCAGCGTAGAGGGACAGGGGTCTGAAGCTTTCTTT
CDR3: CASSVEGQGSEAFF

V: TRBV27
J: TRBJ1-1
D: -
size: -
length: 12
DNA: TGTGCCAGCAGCTTATGGGGGGGACCAGCTTTCTTT
CDR3: CASSLWGGPAFF

V: TRBV13
J: TRBJ2-7
D: TRBD2
size: -
length: 15
DNA: TGTGCCAGCAGCGGGACTAGCGGGACCCCCTACGAGCAGTACTTC
CDR3: CASSGTSGTPYEQYF

V: TRBV14
J: TRBJ1-1
D: -
size: few
length: 13
DNA: TGTGCCAGCAGCCCACAACTGAACACTGAAGCTTTCTTT
CDR3: CASSPQLNTEAFF

V: TRBV5-1
J: TRBJ2-5
D: TRBD2
size: -
length: 17
DNA: TGCGCCAGCAGCGAAGGACTAGCGGGAGGGATTCAAGAGACCCAGTACTTC
CDR3: CASSEGLAGGIQETQYF

V: TRBV7-5
J: TRBJ1-3
D: -
size: -
length: 18
DNA: TGTGTCAGAAGCTTAGAATGGACAGTTGGCCTCACTGGAAACACCATATATTTT
CDR3: CVRSLEWTVGLTGNTIYF

V: TRBV28
J: TRBJ2-7
D: -
size: -
length: 15
DNA: TGTGCCAGCACCCTTCATATCGACAACCGGGATCAGCAGTACTTC
CDR3: CASTLHIDNRDQQYF

V: TRBV15
J: TRBJ1-4
D: TRBD1
size: -
length: 15
DNA: TGTGCCACCAGGAGTCAGCCGACAGGGGTCGAAAAACTGTTTTTT
CDR3: CATRSQPTGVEKLFF

V: TRBV10-2
J: TRBJ2-7
D: TRBD2
size: once
length: 14
DNA: TGCGCCAGCAGACTAGCGGGAGAATATTCCGAGCAGTACTTC
CDR3: CASRLAGEYSEQYF

V: TRBV19
J: TRBJ2-1
D: TRBD2
size: -
length: 18
DNA: TGTGCCAGTAGTATAACCCGTCTGGTAGCGGGAGGGCCCAATGAGCAGTTCTTC
CDR3: CASSITRLVAGGPNEQFF

V: TRBV19
J: TRBJ1-5
D: -
size: -
length: 16
DNA: TGTGCCAGTAGTATAGGGCAGGGCTTAAGCAATCAGCCCCAGCATTTT
CDR3: CASSIGQGLSNQPQHF

V: TRBV6-1
J: TRBJ1-1
D: -
size: -
length: 13
DNA: TGTGCCAGCATTCGTACAGCGAACACTGAAGCTTTCTTT
CDR3: CASIRTANTEAFF

V: TRBV30
J: TRBJ1-2
D: -
size: few
length: 11
DNA: TGTGCCTGGAGTGTTAGGGGCCCGACCACCTTC
CDR3: CAWSVRGPTTF

V: TRBV30
J: TRBJ1-1
D: -
size: once
length: 11
DNA: TGTGCCTGGAATTCCGGGGGGAAAGCTTTCTTT
CDR3: CAWNSGGKAFF

V: TRBV4-2
J: TRBJ1-2
D: -
size: -
length: 14
DNA: TGTGCCAGCAGCCCAACCGAGGGCGGAGATGGCTACACCTTC
CDR3: CASSPTEGGDGYTF

V: TRBV19
J: TRBJ1-4
D: TRBD1
size: once
length: 13
DNA: TGTGCCAGTCAGGGACAGGGCTTAGAAAAACTGTTTTTT
CDR3: CASQGQGLEKLFF

V: TRBV11-3
J: TRBJ1-2
D: TRBD1
size: -
length: 15
DNA: TGTGCCAGCAGCCAAAGACAGGGTCAGGGCTATGGCTACACCTTC
CDR3: CASSQRQGQGYGYTF

V: TRBV6-5
J: TRBJ2-7
D: -
size: -
length: 14
DNA: TGTGCCAGCAGCCTGAGGCAGGGTCTCGACGAGCAGTACTTC
CDR3: CASSLRQGLDEQYF

V: TRBV19
J: TRBJ2-1
D: -
size: -
length: 15
DNA: TGTGCCAGTACTGATAGTCATGACTCCTACAATGAGCAGTTCTTC
CDR3: CASTDSHDSYNEQFF

V: TRBV6-1
J: TRBJ1-3
D: -
size: -
length: 13
DNA: TGTGCCAGTCTGACAGGCTCTGGAAACACCATATATTTT
CDR3: CASLTGSGNTIYF

V: TRBV6-1
J: TRBJ1-2
D: -
size: -
length: 14
DNA: TGTGCCAGCAGTGAAAGCAAGCTCAACTATGGCTACACCTTC
CDR3: CASSESKLNYGYTF

V: TRBV19
J: TRBJ2-3
D: -
size: -
length: 13
DNA: TGTGCCATAGGGCGGGACGACACAGATACGCAGTATTTT
CDR3: CAIGRDDTDTQYF

V: TRBV11-2
J: TRBJ1-5
D: -
size: -
length: 14
DNA: TGTGCCAGCAGCTTAGCCCCACGGGATCAGCCCCAGCATTTT
CDR3: CASSLAPRDQPQHF